This passage covers 23 T cell receptor beta chains from one sample sequenced in a study of control samples from healthy donors and cancer patients (dated by TCRdb to the early 2020s). The library was made by the immunoSEQ multiplex PCR assay. TCRdb holds this immuneACCESS table with in-frame rearrangements only. Some clones are missing; in checked studies, unresolved V genes explain under half, and the rest has no known cause. This sample has 95,000 to 110,000 clones in its table, and around 89% of those were observed once. About a fifth of the sample is taken by the ten largest. The sample taken for sequencing was PBMCs. The receptors originated from a man aged 55 to 70 with lung cancer.

The chain couples TRBV7-3 to TRBJ2-3, with 7 bases identical to TRBD1. Germline V gene lookup returns CDR1 SGHTA and CDR2 FQGTGA. The trim removed 5 bases at V and 5 bases at J, leaving 13 bases unmatched. The CDR3 length is 16 residues. As DNA, the CDR3 is TGTGCCAGCAGCGTGGGACAGACTGGCCGGGGAGATACGCAGTATTTT. Translating it yields CASSVGQTGRGDTQYF.

V is TRBV5-6 and J is TRBJ1-2; 11 nucleotides align to TRBD1. Germline assignment: CDR1 SGHDT and CDR2 YYEEEE. V lost 2 bases and J lost 4; bases outside the gene matches: 4. The CDR3 has 15 amino acids. The CDR3 bases are TGTGCCAGCAGCTTCCCTGGGACAGGGGGCTATGGCTACACCTTC. The encoded protein is CASSFPGTGGYGYTF.

The V gene is TRBV7-9, the J gene TRBJ1-2; 7 positions match TRBD1. The CDR3 consists of 14 residues. CDR1 and CDR2 from the germline V gene are SEHNR and FQNEAQ (reference sequence). J was trimmed by 2 bases and V by 6 bases; bases with no gene match: 6. DNA for the CDR3: TGTGCCAGCAGTTTGTTGGACAGGAACTATGGCTACACCTTC. Its translation: CASSLLDRNYGYTF.

The chain joins TRBV12-3 or TRBV12-4 to TRBJ2-5; tentatively, D is TRBD2 (5 bases). The CDR3 covers 13 residues. V was clipped by 5 bases and J by 5 bases, with 12 bases between them. CDR3 bases: TGTGCCAGCAGTACTACTAGGTCGGAGACCCAGTACTTC. Translation: CASSTTRSETQYF.

The rearrangement links TRBV5-1 to TRBJ2-5; D gene unclear. Germline values: CDR1 SGHRS, CDR2 YFSETQ. The CDR3 consists of 15 residues. The V gene lost 0 bases and the J gene lost 5 bases, with 14 bases spanning the gap. The CDR3: CASSLALGATETQYF. The CDR3 DNA sequence: TGCGCCAGCAGCTTGGCCCTCGGAGCTACGGAGACCCAGTACTTC. The complete variable domain, with remaining parts taken from reference TRBV5-1 and TRBJ2-5, reads KAGVTQTPRYLIKTRGQQVTLSCSPISGHRSVSWYQQTPGQGLQFLFEYFSETQRNKGNFPGRFSGRQFSNSRSEMNVSTLELGDSALYLCASSLALGATETQYFGPGTRLLVL.

The chain links TRBV6-6 to TRBJ1-1, with D hard to call. V was pared by 0 bases and J by 3 bases, with 11 bases between. Germline V CDR1 and CDR2: MNHNY, SVGAGI (reference sequence). The CDR3 runs to 15 residues. The CDR3 coding sequence is TGTGCCAGCAGTTACTCGACATCCCCCGACACTGAAGCTTTCTTT. Its translation is CASSYSTSPDTEAFF.

The rearrangement joins TRBV5-6 to TRBJ2-2; D is perhaps TRBD2 (7 bases). Between the trimmed V and J ends, which lost 0 bases and 3 bases, there was a span of 12 bases. The CDR3 runs to 16 residues. Germline-derived CDR1 and CDR2 are SGHDT and YYEEEE. CDR3 sequence: CASSLGGGLDTGELFF. CDR3 coding DNA: TGTGCCAGCAGCTTGGGCGGGGGCTTAGACACCGGGGAGCTGTTTTTT.

This chain connects TRBV2 to TRBJ1-1; possible D gene TRBD1, 6 bases. Germline V lookup: CDR1 SNHLY, CDR2 FYNNEI. The CDR3 consists of 13 residues. V lost 10 bases to trimming and J lost 0 bases, with 12 bases between them. The CDR3 here is CATNREVNTEAFF. CDR3 DNA: TGTGCCACAAACAGGGAGGTGAACACTGAAGCTTTCTTT.

The genes are TRBV24-1 and TRBJ2-7, with D tentatively TRBD1 (6 bases). CDR3 length: 22 amino acids. V was clipped by 4 bases and J by 2 bases, with 35 bases between them. CDR1 is KGHDR, CDR2 SFDVKD, per germline. CDR3 in amino acids: CATSETSGTPYPRGNRTYEQYV. The CDR3 DNA reads TGTGCCACCAGTGAAACCTCGGGGACACCTTACCCTAGAGGTAATCGTACCTACGAGCAGTACGTC.

This clone was detected a few times. The gene calls are TRBV3-1 (or the pseudogene TRBV3-2) and TRBJ1-6; D call uncertain. The germline V and J ends were trimmed by 8 bases and 10 bases, with 18 bases remaining between them. Germline V gives CDR1 LGHDT, CDR2 YNNKEL (reference sequence). The CDR3 covers 14 residues. The chain's CDR3 is CASQNNGVLSPLHF. The DNA of the CDR3 is TGTGCCAGCCAGAACAACGGCGTGTTATCACCCCTCCACTTT.

The V gene is TRBV6-5, the J gene TRBJ1-5, with 7 bases that match TRBD1. The CDR3 runs to 14 residues. Trimming cost V 6 bases and J 9 bases; bases outside gene matches: 11. CDR1 MNHEY and CDR2 SVGAGI come from the germline V gene. This CDR3 is CASRSRQGPGPQHF. CDR3 in DNA: TGTGCCAGCAGATCCCGACAGGGCCCAGGGCCCCAGCATTTT.

The gene calls are TRBV5-1 and TRBJ2-7, with no clear D. The length of the CDR3 is 14 residues. The V gene lost 3 bases and the J gene lost 0 bases, with 10 bases spanning the gap. CDR1 and CDR2 (germline): SGHRS, YFSETQ. CDR3 loop: CASSSLADSYEQYF. The CDR3 DNA is TGCGCCAGCAGCTCCCTGGCCGACTCCTACGAGCAGTACTTC.

The rearrangement uses TRBV6-6 and TRBJ2-3, with TRBD2 matching over 9 bases. The CDR3 has 16 residues. V dropped 2 bases and J dropped 6; count of bases not matched to a gene: 9. Germline-derived CDR1 and CDR2 are MNHNY and SVGAGI (reference sequence). The CDR3 loop reads CASSYDGGGVGDTQYF. CDR3 bases: TGTGCCAGCAGTTACGATGGCGGGGGGGTAGGTGATACGCAGTATTTT.

Details on this clone: At the DNA level, this CDR3 is encoded by other sequences in the same sample as well. V is TRBV18 and J is TRBJ1-6, with 7 bases lining up with TRBD1. Per the germline V gene, CDR1 is KGHSH and CDR2 is LQKENI. The CDR3 is 15 amino acids. Trimming cost V 6 bases and J 6 bases; bases outside gene matches: 8. The chain's CDR3 is CASSPRGDGNSPLHF. CDR3 in DNA: TGTGCCAGCTCGCCCAGGGGGGACGGTAATTCACCCCTCCACTTT.

This clone was counted between two and nine times. In DNA, the CDR3 is TGTGCCAGCAGCCAGAGTAACAGTTTAGGCGAGCAGTACTTC. Translating it yields CASSQSNSLGEQYF. The J gene is TRBJ2-7, the V gene TRBV11-1; D gene uncertain. Looked up from germline, CDR1 is SGHAT and CDR2 is FQDESV (reference sequence). This CDR3 is 14 amino acids long. Trimming stripped 5 bases from V and 6 bases from J, with 17 bases between. The full variable domain, in which reference TRBV11-1 and TRBJ2-7 provide the parts outside the CDR3, is EAEVAQSPRYKITEKSQAVAFWCDPISGHATLYWYRQILGQGPELLVQFQDESVVDDSQLPKDRFSAERLKGVDSTLKIQPAELGDSAMYLCASSQSNSLGEQYFGPGTRLTVT.

Here the CDR3 DNA reads TGTGCCAGCAGCCAAGGACCGGAGGGTTTTAGCAATCAGCCCCAGCATTTT. It specifies CASSQGPEGFSNQPQHF. V gene TRBV3-1 (or the pseudogene TRBV3-2) combines with J gene TRBJ1-5; D call uncertain. This CDR3 comprises 17 residues. V lost 1 base, J lost 0 bases, and 13 bases lay in between. From germline, CDR1 is LGHDT and CDR2 YNNKEL (reference sequence).

The chain carries TRBV5-4 and TRBJ2-2; tentative D call: TRBD2 (5 bases). The CDR3 spans 15 residues. V dropped 3 bases and J dropped 4 bases, with 13 bases sitting between them. Germline assignment: CDR1 SGHNT and CDR2 YYREEE (reference sequence). CDR3 sequence reads: CASSYPDGGTGELFF. For the CDR3, the DNA is TGTGCCAGCAGCTATCCGGACGGAGGCACCGGGGAGCTGTTTTTT.

The rearrangement uses TRBV18 and TRBJ2-7; D is tentatively TRBD1 or TRBD2 (6 bases each). This CDR3 is built from 15 residues. Trimming left V 3 bases short and J 1 base short, with 13 bases between. Per the germline V gene, CDR1 is KGHSH and CDR2 is LQKENI. CDR3 loop: CASSPGGPTSYEQYV. In DNA form, the CDR3 reads TGTGCCAGCTCACCCGGGGGCCCTACTTCCTACGAGCAGTACGTC.

This chain connects TRBV6-5 to TRBJ1-1, with 7 bases aligning to TRBD1. The CDR3 runs 14 residues. The V gene end was trimmed by 11 bases and the J gene end by 1 base; junction bases not matched to a gene: 10. Germline CDR1 is MNHEY and CDR2 is SVGAGI. The DNA of the CDR3 is TGTGCCGTCGCGACAGGGCTTGGGAACACTGAAGCTTTCTTT. Amino acid sequence: CAVATGLGNTEAFF.

For the CDR3, the DNA is TGTGCCAGCAGCGTAGGGAGCCAGTCCTACGAGCAGTACTTC. Its translation: CASSVGSQSYEQYF. The V call is TRBV9, the J call TRBJ2-7, with D hard to call. This CDR3 comprises 14 residues. V was trimmed by 0 bases and J by 1 base, leaving 8 bases between them. Germline CDR1 is SGDLS and CDR2 is YYNGEE.

CDR3 protein: CASSRGRHQPQHF. CDR3 nucleotides: TGTGCCAGCAGCAGGGGGCGCCATCAGCCCCAGCATTTT. V and J are TRBV9 and TRBJ1-5, with 7 bases lining up with TRBD1. The CDR3 runs 13 residues. Germline CDR1 SGDLS, CDR2 YYNGEE. With V trimmed by 4 bases and J by 5 bases, 3 bases remained unmatched.

This sequence joins TRBV27 and TRBJ1-2, with D maybe TRBD1 (6 bases). Germline lookup yields CDR1 MNHEY and CDR2 SMNVEV (reference sequence). Trimming pared 6 bases from V and 2 bases from J, leaving 22 bases between. The CDR3 length is 17 residues. The CDR3 protein is CASRRIGGGGLNYGYTF. CDR3 in DNA: TGTGCCAGCAGGCGTATCGGGGGGGGCGGCTTAAACTATGGCTACACCTTC.

Details on this clone: The identical CDR3 is also encoded by other nucleotide sequences in the sample. The chain couples TRBV6-5 to TRBJ2-2, with D hard to call. The CDR3 length is 13 residues. Germline loops: CDR1 MNHEY, CDR2 SVGAGI. V lost 4 bases and J lost 5, with 8 bases in between. The CDR3 coding sequence is TGTGCCAGCAGTTCAAGTGGAACCGGGGAGCTGTTTTTT. It encodes CASSSSGTGELFF.